What follows is one T cell receptor (beta chain) and its context. Its specificity is not known. The sample originates from a study of shared clonotypes between healthy human individuals. Only CD45RO-negative cells positively selected for CCR7 counted as naive CD8 cells, so terminally differentiated effector memory CD45RA+ cells were excluded. Over several immunoSEQ plates, each subset's genomic DNA was distributed in even portions. Assay: immunoSEQ multiplex PCR; the TCRdb copy retains only in-frame clones and omits some. Of 1.5 million to 2.5 million clones in the sample, approximately 94% are singletons; the top ten hold 1% to 1.5%. General study findings and limits: The represented genetic and exposure-history diversity was limited by the small number of donors.

V shed 0 bases, J shed 0 bases, and the junction held 4 bases outside the gene matches. This CDR3 has 16 amino acids. Germline CDR1 and CDR2: MGHRA and YSYEKL. The source material was naive CD8+ T cells sorted from blood. The V call is TRBV4-1, the J call TRBJ2-7; 8 bases map to TRBD2. The origin of this receptor is a man between 18 and 35 years old in good health. The CDR3 reads CASSQDATSDSYEQYF. The CDR3 bases are TGCGCCAGCAGCCAAGATGCGACTAGCGACTCCTACGAGCAGTACTTC.